This record concerns one T cell receptor beta chain sequence. Its antigen is not known. The CDR3 loop spans 17 amino acids. Trimming cost V 4 bases and J 2 bases, with 22 bases left between them. Germline values: CDR1 SGHRS, CDR2 YFSETQ. This table comes from immunoSEQ multiplex PCR, and its TCRdb copy is limited to in-frame clones, with some not included. The data contain more than 2,000,000 clones, over 85% of them singletons. This entry comes from a study of shared clonotypes between healthy human individuals. Study results and limitations: It was the non-shared clonotypes that had lower generation probabilities than clonotypes shared by all four donors.

The specimen was naive CD4+ T cells from PBMCs. Regarding subset: CD45RA+ positively selected. This chain uses TRBV5-1 with TRBJ2-7; a possible D gene is TRBD2 (5 bases). This clonotype was sampled from a man aged 18-30 years in good health. Some clones in this sample may be carry-over from other donors' samples. Here the CDR3 reads CASSPGPGSTQPYEQYF. In DNA, the CDR3 is TGCGCCAGCAGCCCCGGACCGGGATCTACTCAACCCTACGAGCAGTACTTC.